The next 13 T cell receptor beta chains were all read from a single sample in a study of post-analysis software for immune sequencing data. Prepared TCR beta cDNA libraries contained unique molecular identifiers. MiXCR, run by TCRdb on the PCR reads, gives a single entry per CDR3 protein. The data contain fewer than 850,000 distinct CDR3 sequences, roughly 46% of them seen just once; the ten biggest clones take up approximately 5%. Study-wide findings and caveats: Roughly 5 TRBV segments (TRBV5-6, TRBV5-1 and TRBV20-1 among them) occurred more frequently in patients than in controls.

These receptors are not linked to any known antigen. The source material was blood. All receptors derive from a girl under 18 with multiple sclerosis.

This clonotype was recorded a few times. V usage is TRBV12-3 or TRBV12-4 and J usage is TRBJ2-7; a possible D gene is TRBD2 (6 bases). CDR3 length: 13 amino acids. V shed 6 bases and J shed 4 bases, with 13 bases lying between them. The CDR3 sequence: CASREGGEYEQYF. The CDR3 DNA reads as TGTGCCAGCAGGGAGGGAGGAGAGTACGAGCAGTACTTC.

In its sample, this clonotype was seen a few times. CDR3 protein: CASTTGTSLHEQYF. The CDR3 DNA reads as TGTGCCAGCACCACCGGGACTAGCCTCCACGAGCAGTACTTC. The chain is built from TRBV27 and TRBJ2-7; TRBD2 aligns across 9 bases. This CDR3 spans 14 amino acids. The V gene's germline CDR1 is MNHEY and CDR2 SMNVEV (reference sequence). V dropped 7 bases and J dropped 5; count of bases not matched to a gene: 9.

V usage is TRBV7-9 and J usage is TRBJ2-4; D is unresolved. The end of the DNA fits TRBJ2-7 better, so the J call may be wrong. Germline V CDR1 and CDR2: SEHNR, FQNEAQ (reference sequence). This CDR3 comprises 14 residues. The CDR3 spells CASSSVEVRYEQYF. The CDR3 DNA follows: TGTGCCAGCAGCTCGGTTGAGGTTCGGTACGAGCAGTACTTC.

The table lists this clonotype with a few counts. This chain uses TRBV6-1 with TRBJ2-5; perhaps TRBD2 as D (5 bases). Trimming took 6 bases from V and 5 from J, leaving 16 bases between them. The CDR3 covers 14 residues. The V gene's germline CDR1 is MNHNS and CDR2 SASEGT. The CDR3 nucleotides are TGTGCCAGCAGCTTGGACTTCGGCGGGGAGACCCAGTACTTC. It codes for CASSLDFGGETQYF.

There are a few counts of this clonotype. The rearrangement joins TRBV5-1 to TRBJ2-1; 8 positions match TRBD2. This CDR3 has 15 residues. CDR1 and CDR2 (germline): SGHRS, YFSETQ. Trimming at V came to 0 bases and at J to 6 bases, leaving 5 bases not matched to a gene. In nucleotides, the CDR3 is TGCGCCAGCAGCTTGGGGACTAGCCAATCCAATGAGCAGTTCTTC. Translating gives CASSLGTSQSNEQFF.

This chain connects TRBV12-3 or TRBV12-4 to TRBJ2-3, with D possibly being TRBD2 (5 bases). The CDR3 has 14 amino acids. The V end lost 7 bases, the J end lost 3 bases, and 14 bases lay between the germline ends. CDR3 coding DNA: TGTGCCAGCACACCCAGCGGAAGAACAGATACGCAGTATTTT. Encoded protein: CASTPSGRTDTQYF.

The chain employs TRBV25-1 and TRBJ2-5; 9 nucleotides align to TRBD1. The CDR3 runs 17 residues. The ends lost 2 bases at V and 1 base at J; junction bases unmatched: 8. Germline V gene sequence: CDR1 MGHDK, CDR2 SYGVNS. This chain's CDR3 is CASSEGQGQGFQETQYF. The CDR3 DNA follows: TGTGCCAGCAGTGAAGGACAGGGACAGGGCTTCCAAGAGACCCAGTACTTC.

The chain recombines TRBV4-3 with TRBJ2-3, with D unresolved. With 3 bases removed from V and 6 bases from J, the gap between germline ends came to 16 bases. This CDR3 spans 15 amino acids. The germline CDR1 and CDR2 sequences are LGHNA and YSLEER. CDR3 loop: CASSQRRHSRDTQYF. CDR3 sequence (DNA): TGCGCCAGCAGCCAGAGAAGACACAGTAGGGATACGCAGTATTTT.

In its sample, this clonotype was seen once. One end of the junction is discordant with germline, which a read error may explain. The chain carries TRBV6-6 and TRBJ1-2, with unresolved D. This CDR3 region has 15 residues. Per the germline V gene, CDR1 is MNHNY and CDR2 is SVGAGI (reference sequence). As DNA, the CDR3 is TGTGTCAGCAGCAATGGGGTAATCCCTAACTATGGCTACACCTTC. Translated, it gives CVSSNGVIPNYGYTF.

This clonotype was seen a handful of times. The chain carries TRBV20-1 and TRBJ2-7; D perhaps matches TRBD1 (6 bases). Germline V gives CDR1 DFQATT, CDR2 SNEGSKA (reference sequence). Trimming cost V 5 bases and J 2 bases, with 16 bases left between them. There are 14 residues in the CDR3. CDR3 coding DNA: TGCAGTGCTTGCCGGGACAACCGACCCTACGAGCAGTACTTC. It is translated as CSACRDNRPYEQYF.

This chain uses TRBV7-9 with TRBJ2-1; no clear D. Trimming removed 2 bases at V and 9 bases at J, with 11 bases between. Germline V CDR1 and CDR2: SEHNR, FQNEAQ (reference sequence). The CDR3 runs to 13 residues. CDR3: CASSLLLKGEQFF. CDR3 nucleotides: TGTGCCAGCAGCTTACTACTTAAGGGTGAGCAGTTCTTC.

This clonotype was seen only a few times. This chain uses TRBV29-1 with TRBJ2-5; D remains unclear. The germline V gene has CDR1 SQVTM and CDR2 ANQGSEA. This CDR3 has 12 residues. The germline V and J ends were trimmed by 6 bases and 5 bases, with 13 bases remaining between them. CDR3 nucleotide sequence: TGCAGCGTGGATGAAATGGAGGAGACCCAGTACTTC. Its translation: CSVDEMEETQYF. Full variable domain (outside the CDR3, taken from reference TRBV29-1 and TRBJ2-5): SAVISQKPSRDICQRGTSLTIQCQVDSQVTMMFWYRQQPGQSLTLIATANQGSEATYESGFVIDKFPISRPNLTFSTLTVSNMSPEDSSIYLCSVDEMEETQYFGPGTRLLVL.

This clonotype was detected only a few times. The rearrangement links TRBV4-1 to TRBJ2-7; D unresolved. CDR1 and CDR2 (germline): MGHRA, YSYEKL. The V and J ends lost 0 bases and 4 bases respectively, with 10 bases between them. This CDR3 contains 14 residues. The CDR3 DNA is TGCGCCAGCAGCCAAGAAGGACCACCGTACGAGCAGTACTTC. It is translated as CASSQEGPPYEQYF.